In its sample, the clone carrying this T cell receptor (beta chain) was seen many times. The antigen remains unidentified. Coverage ceases 3 residues before the CDR3 finishes, and the germline J gene fills in the end. Only in-frame clones appear in the TCRdb table, and some are missing; sequencing was by immunoSEQ multiplex PCR. The sample presents about 16,000 clones, none singletons. The CDR3 contains 14 residues. Losses at the gene ends were 5 bases for V and 5 bases for J; bases not matched to a gene: 8. Per the germline V gene, CDR1 is DFQATT and CDR2 is SNEGSKA (reference sequence). This entry comes from a study of T cell clonality in common variable immunodeficiency. General study results and limits: Common variable immunodeficiency TCR beta sequences reportedly had fewer deletions and N-nucleotide insertions.

The chain combines TRBV20-1 with TRBJ2-2, with TRBD2 matching over 7 bases. Sequencing was carried out using peripheral blood mononuclear cells. This receptor was obtained from a human donor with common variable immunodeficiency. Here the CDR3 reads CSAGAGSGTGELFF. Incomplete CDR3 DNA: TGCAGTGCTGGAGCGGGGTCGGGGACCGGGGAG.